These 18 T cell receptor beta chains originate from one sample sequenced in a study of blood T cell repertoires in COVID-19. Sequencing used immunoSEQ multiplex PCR; TCRdb keeps in-frame clones, though not all of them. The data hold about 290,000 clones, with 75% to 90% observed a single time. The sequencing input was peripheral blood. Receptor source: a woman in her twenties or thirties with active or convalescent COVID-19.

The chain couples TRBV4-3 to TRBJ1-5; 7 bases are shared with TRBD1. The CDR3 is 14 residues long. Trimming removed 1 base from V and 4 bases from J; junction bases left unmatched: 1. The germline V gene has CDR1 LGHNA and CDR2 YSLEER. The DNA for the CDR3 is TGCGCCAGCAGCCAAGCAGGGGGAAATCAGCCCCAGCATTTT. Its translation is CASSQAGGNQPQHF.

The V call is TRBV3-1 (or the pseudogene TRBV3-2), the J call TRBJ2-7; D is possibly TRBD2 (5 bases). The V end was cut by 4 bases, the J end by 1 base, with 17 bases between. The V gene's germline CDR1 is LGHDT and CDR2 YNNKEL (reference sequence). This CDR3 region has 16 residues. CDR3 protein: CASSLNVGVGSYEQYF. As DNA, the CDR3 is TGTGCCAGCAGCCTGAACGTGGGAGTTGGGTCCTACGAGCAGTACTTC.

The chain combines TRBV4-2 with TRBJ2-3; 7 nucleotides align to TRBD2. CDR3 length: 17 amino acids. Germline CDR1 LGHNA, CDR2 YNFKEQ. J lost 4 bases, V lost 4 bases, and 14 bases had no gene match. The CDR3 reads CASSPGWASGESDTQYF. The CDR3 DNA follows: TGTGCCAGCAGCCCGGGCTGGGCTAGCGGCGAGTCAGATACGCAGTATTTT.

The chain joins TRBV29-1 to TRBJ2-5; 8 bases line up with TRBD1. CDR1 and CDR2 from the germline V gene are SQVTM and ANQGSEA. The CDR3 consists of 14 residues. The ends lost 1 base at V and 5 bases at J; junction bases unmatched: 6. The DNA of the CDR3 is TGCAGCGTTGAAGTCGCAGGGGGCGGGGAGACCCAGTACTTC. Its translation: CSVEVAGGGETQYF. The full variable domain, its missing parts supplied by reference TRBV29-1 and TRBJ2-5, is SAVISQKPSRDICQRGTSLTIQCQVDSQVTMMFWYRQQPGQSLTLIATANQGSEATYESGFVIDKFPISRPNLTFSTLTVSNMSPEDSSIYLCSVEVAGGGETQYFGPGTRLLVL.

The chain has TRBV6-1 and TRBJ1-1; D remains ambiguous. Germline-derived CDR1 and CDR2 are MNHNS and SASEGT. The CDR3 contains 14 residues. V was cut by 2 bases and J by 6 bases, with 13 bases left in between. CDR3 nucleotide sequence: TGTGCCAGCAGTGAACACCCCGGTGTGGCTGAAGCTTTCTTT. Residues: CASSEHPGVAEAFF.

The rearrangement joins TRBV10-2 to TRBJ2-7; possibly TRBD2 for D (5 bases). Trimming stripped 7 bases from V and 4 bases from J, with 20 bases between. This CDR3 spans 15 amino acids. Germline values: CDR1 WSHSY, CDR2 SAAADI. This chain's CDR3 is CASIERTALGYEQYF. The CDR3 nucleotides read TGCGCCAGCATAGAGAGGACTGCCCTCGGTTACGAGCAGTACTTC.

The chain joins TRBV7-2 to TRBJ2-7; D is perhaps TRBD2 (5 bases). The CDR3 loop spans 13 amino acids. V lost 1 base to trimming and J lost 4 bases, with 8 bases between them. The germline gives CDR1 SGHTA, CDR2 FQGNSA. CDR3 sequence reads: CASSLDPGYEQYF. The DNA of the CDR3 is TGTGCCAGCAGCTTAGATCCGGGGTACGAGCAGTACTTC.

V and J are TRBV9 and TRBJ2-3; a possible D gene is TRBD1 (6 bases). In germline, CDR1 is SGDLS, CDR2 YYNGEE. Trimming removed 3 bases from V and 2 bases from J, with 13 bases in between. The CDR3 contains 15 residues. DNA of the CDR3: TGTGCCAGCAGCGGAACAGGGCTGAACACAGATACGCAGTATTTT. Its protein is CASSGTGLNTDTQYF.

The CDR3 reads CASSSRGLAEAFF. The CDR3 DNA sequence: TGTGCCAGCAGTTCGAGGGGGCTGGCTGAAGCTTTCTTT. This chain connects TRBV27 to TRBJ1-1; TRBD1 matches 7 bases. The V gene's germline CDR1 is MNHEY and CDR2 SMNVEV (reference sequence). The CDR3 is 13 residues long. V was pared by 4 bases and J by 6 bases, with 5 bases of the junction left unmatched.

V and J are TRBV11-3 and TRBJ2-5; D gene ambiguous. Trimming stripped 4 bases from V and 4 bases from J, with 4 bases between. The germline CDR1 and CDR2 sequences are SGHNT and YENEEA. CDR3 length: 11 amino acids. CDR3 amino acids: CASSSGETQYF. For the CDR3, the DNA is TGTGCCAGCAGCTCAGGAGAGACCCAGTACTTC.

The chain combines TRBV24-1 with TRBJ2-1; weak D call: TRBD2 (6 bases). CDR1 is KGHDR, CDR2 SFDVKD, per germline. The CDR3 has 12 amino acids. Trimming cost V 11 bases and J 6 bases, with 13 bases left between them. The CDR3 DNA sequence: TGTGCCATCGACGGGGGATCCAATGAGCAGTTCTTC. It is translated as CAIDGGSNEQFF.

The chain recombines TRBV6-2 or TRBV6-3 with TRBJ1-6; no clear D. Germline CDR1 MNHEY, CDR2 SVGEGT. The length of the CDR3 is 17 residues. V was clipped by 2 bases and J by 0 bases, with 11 bases between them. CDR3 residues: CASSYRSPSSYNSPLHF. CDR3 sequence (DNA): TGTGCCAGCAGTTACAGGAGTCCCAGCTCCTATAATTCACCCCTCCACTTT.

Only one count was recorded for this clone. The V call is TRBV9, the J call TRBJ1-2; perhaps TRBD1 as D (6 bases). Germline V gives CDR1 SGDLS, CDR2 YYNGEE. V dropped 0 bases and J dropped 7 bases, with 10 bases sitting between them. The CDR3 length is 13 residues. In DNA, the CDR3 is TGTGCCAGCAGCGTAGGGGAACAGGGTGGCTACACCTTC. Residues: CASSVGEQGGYTF. Variable domain in full (rest from reference TRBV9 and TRBJ1-2): DSGVTQTPKHLITATGQRVTLRCSPRSGDLSVYWYQQSLDQGLQFLIQYYNGEERAKGNILERFSAQQFPDLHSELNLSSLELGDSALYFCASSVGEQGGYTFGSGTRLTVV.

Concerning this clone itself: Germline and junction disagree at one end, which may indicate a read error. V gene TRBV27 combines with J gene TRBJ2-7; 7 bases line up with TRBD1. This CDR3 has 15 amino acids. Germline V CDR1 and CDR2: MNHEY, SMNVEV (reference sequence). The CDR3 bases are TGTGCCAGCAGTATAATGGGACAGAGCTCCTACGAGCGGTACTTC. It translates to CASSIMGQSSYERYF.

The rearrangement joins TRBV4-3 to TRBJ2-3, with TRBD2 identical over 11 bases. The CDR3 is made up of 19 amino acids. V was pared by 0 bases and J by 1 base, with 9 bases of the junction left unmatched. Germline CDR1 and CDR2: LGHNA and YSLEER. The CDR3 nucleotides read TGCGCCAGCAGCCAAGAGATCCTAAGTAGCGGGGGGGGCACAGATACGCAGTATTTT. It encodes CASSQEILSSGGGTDTQYF.

The rearrangement joins TRBV3-1 (or the pseudogene TRBV3-2) to TRBJ1-2; 7 nucleotides align to TRBD1. Germline CDR1 is LGHDT and CDR2 is YNNKEL (reference sequence). V was pared by 4 bases and J by 2 bases, with 10 bases of the junction left unmatched. CDR3 length: 16 amino acids. CDR3 region: CASSLNSVDRNYGYTF. DNA of the CDR3: TGTGCCAGCAGCCTAAATTCCGTGGACAGGAACTATGGCTACACCTTC.

This chain connects TRBV24-1 to TRBJ2-1, with 10 positions matching TRBD2. The germline V gene has CDR1 KGHDR and CDR2 SFDVKD. The CDR3 has 15 residues. V gave up 4 bases and J gave up 4 bases; unmatched junction bases: 3. This CDR3 reads CATSDLAGEYNEQFF. The CDR3, as DNA: TGTGCCACCAGTGACCTAGCGGGGGAGTACAATGAGCAGTTCTTC.

V and J are TRBV27 and TRBJ1-2, with 8 bases fitting TRBD1. Germline loops: CDR1 MNHEY, CDR2 SMNVEV (reference sequence). V lost 0 bases and J lost 4; bases outside the gene matches: 4. The length of the CDR3 is 15 residues. Written as DNA, the CDR3 is TGTGCCAGCAGTTTATCTGGCAGGGGGCTCTATGGCTACACCTTC. Protein: CASSLSGRGLYGYTF.